Below are 7 T cell receptor beta chains sequenced from a single sample in a study of shared clonotypes between healthy human individuals. Selected positively for CCR7 and CD45RO-negative, naive CD8 cells excluded terminally differentiated effector memory CD45RA+ cells. Data came from immunoSEQ multiplex PCR; TCRdb stores just in-frame clones and leaves some out. The sample lists 1.5 million to 2.5 million clones, about 95% occurring once. The sequenced sample was naive CD8+ T cells sorted from blood. These receptor sequences come from a man younger than 35 in good health.

The chain joins TRBV4-2 to TRBJ1-1; tentatively, D is TRBD1 (5 bases). Trimming pared 0 bases from V and 0 bases from J, leaving 8 bases between. Germline values: CDR1 LGHNA, CDR2 YNFKEQ. CDR3 length: 15 residues. The CDR3 reads CASSQDRAMNTEAFF. The DNA of the CDR3 is TGTGCCAGCAGCCAAGACAGGGCCATGAACACTGAAGCTTTCTTT.

This clone is a singleton in its sample. V usage is TRBV5-4 and J usage is TRBJ2-5; no definite D call. The last part of the DNA fits TRBJ2-7 better; the J call may be wrong. CDR1 SGHNT and CDR2 YYREEE come from the germline V gene (reference sequence). The CDR3 is 13 residues long. The CDR3 region has the DNA TGTGCCAGCAGCTTGGGGCTCTTCTACGAGCAGTACTTC. It specifies CASSLGLFYEQYF.

This sequence joins TRBV7-9 and TRBJ2-3; 7 nucleotides align to TRBD1. V dropped 5 bases and J dropped 2; count of bases not matched to a gene: 7. The CDR3 is made up of 15 amino acids. The germline gives CDR1 SEHNR, CDR2 FQNEAQ (reference sequence). CDR3 sequence (DNA): TGTGCCAGCAGCCCAACAGGGGCCCCCACAGATACGCAGTATTTT. Its protein is CASSPTGAPTDTQYF.

The chain is built from TRBV5-8 and TRBJ1-6, with D maybe TRBD1 (5 bases). Deletions cut 1 base from V and 5 bases from J, with 13 bases between. The CDR3 is 16 amino acids. Germline V gene sequence: CDR1 SGHTS, CDR2 YDEGEE. The CDR3 loop reads CASSLFGGNDNSPLHF. As DNA, the CDR3 is TGTGCCAGCAGCTTGTTCGGGGGAAACGATAATTCACCCCTCCACTTT.

The CDR3 bases are TGTGCCTGGAGCACAGGACAGTACTTAATGAACACTGAAGCTTTCTTT. It yields the protein CAWSTGQYLMNTEAFF. The chain couples TRBV30 to TRBJ1-1; D is perhaps TRBD1 (6 bases). This CDR3 has 16 amino acids. Trimming removed 3 bases from V and 0 bases from J, with 17 bases in between. CDR1 and CDR2 from the germline V gene are GTSNPN and SVGIG (reference sequence).

The rearrangement uses TRBV6-1 and TRBJ2-7; maybe TRBD2 (5 bases). CDR3 length equals 16 residues. Looked up from germline, CDR1 is MNHNS and CDR2 is SASEGT. V gave up 2 bases and J gave up 2 bases, with 16 bases separating them. For the CDR3, the DNA is TGTGCCAGCAGTGAAAATGGGTGGGAGACCCCCTACGAGCAGTACTTC. Amino acid sequence: CASSENGWETPYEQYF.

Comments on this clone: Other DNA variants within this sample encode the same CDR3. CDR3 in amino acids: CASSPGLAGGPDTQYF. The CDR3 DNA reads as TGTGCCAGCAGCCCTGGACTAGCGGGAGGACCAGATACGCAGTATTTT. The V and J genes are TRBV7-9 and TRBJ2-3; 14 bases line up with TRBD2. The CDR3 is 16 residues long. Per germline, CDR1 SEHNR and CDR2 FQNEAQ (reference sequence). V lost 5 bases and J lost 4; bases outside the gene matches: 5.